This TCR beta chain is drawn from a study of T cell responses to AZD1222 COVID-19 vaccine. As concerns this clone: Its antigen is unknown.

Study-wide results and caveats: The donor cohort was predominantly white British with a female majority, and clonal diversity may have been underestimated. No day 14 peak samples; only post-peak repertoires were characterized.

Clones were sequenced by immunoSEQ multiplex PCR, and TCRdb holds only the in-frame ones, with some missing. Of fewer than 120,000 clones listed, 85% to 95% are singletons. Germline trimming cut 1 base from V and 3 bases from J; bases unmatched to any gene: 17. This CDR3 spans 20 amino acids. Looked up from germline, CDR1 is MGHRA and CDR2 is YSYEKL. V is TRBV4-1 and J is TRBJ2-2, with TRBD2 identical over 7 bases. This TCR derives from an adult in good health. The specimen comprised peripheral blood, sampled on day 0 of AZD1222 vaccination. The CDR3 bases are TGCGCCAGCAGCCAAGTAGGAGCGGGGCCAAAACTAGGGGACACCGGGGAGCTGTTTTTT. Its translation: CASSQVGAGPKLGDTGELFF.